A few counts support the clone carrying this T cell receptor (beta chain). The V end was cut by 4 bases, the J end by 0 bases, with 10 bases between. The CDR3 sequence is 15 residues long. The V gene's germline CDR1 is LNHDA and CDR2 SQIVND (reference sequence). TCRdb itself ran the RT-PCR reads through MiXCR, one entry per CDR3 protein. The sample includes about 680,000 distinct CDR3 sequences, approximately 15% of them seen just once. Sequenced input: memory CD4+ T cells from blood. The genes are TRBV19 and TRBJ1-3; D may be TRBD1 (6 bases). This TCR was recovered from a female donor in good health, serving as a healthy control. The CDR3: CASSTTGYSGNTIYF. CDR3 sequence (DNA): TGTGCCAGTAGTACGACAGGATACTCTGGAAACACCATATATTTT.